What follows are 28 T cell receptor beta chains derived from one specimen sequenced in a study of shared clonotypes between healthy human individuals. Assay: immunoSEQ multiplex PCR; the TCRdb copy retains only in-frame clones and omits some. The profile shows some 2.4 million clones, 93% of them singletons. Sequencing was carried out using naive CD4+ T cells from PBMCs. The subset: CD45RA+ positively selected. All receptors come from a man aged 18 to 30 in good health. Some clones in this sample may be carry-over from other donors' samples.

The chain employs TRBV7-3 and TRBJ1-1; possible D gene TRBD1, 5 bases. Germline V gene lookup returns CDR1 SGHTA and CDR2 FQGTGA. Trimming left V 2 bases short and J 1 base short, with 8 bases between. This CDR3 contains 14 residues. CDR3 coding DNA: TGTGCCAGCAGCTTAGCCAGGGAGAACACTGAAGCTTTCTTT. It is translated as CASSLARENTEAFF.

This chain links TRBV5-1 with TRBJ2-3; 7 bases align to TRBD1. There are 15 residues in the CDR3. With V trimmed by 5 bases and J by 2 bases, 8 bases remained unmatched. Germline V gives CDR1 SGHRS, CDR2 YFSETQ. The CDR3 spells CASRTGTVHTDTQYF. The DNA for the CDR3 is TGCGCCAGCAGAACCGGGACAGTGCACACAGATACGCAGTATTTT.

The V gene is TRBV11-1, the J gene TRBJ2-7; no firm D call. The germline V and J ends were trimmed by 1 base and 6 bases, with 7 bases remaining between them. This CDR3 region has 12 residues. Germline CDR1 is SGHAT and CDR2 is FQDESV (reference sequence). CDR3: CASSLGSPEQYF. CDR3 DNA: TGTGCCAGCAGCTTAGGGAGTCCCGAGCAGTACTTC.

The J gene is TRBJ2-4, the V gene TRBV4-2; D not certain. Germline V gene data show CDR1 as LGHNA and CDR2 as YNFKEQ. The V end lost 4 bases, the J end lost 9 bases, and 16 bases lay between the germline ends. There are 14 residues in the CDR3. CDR3 DNA: TGTGCCAGCAGCCCGAGGCCCGGTGGTGGCATTCAGTACTTC. Its translation is CASSPRPGGGIQYF.

This chain joins TRBV7-2 and TRBJ1-1, with 7 bases aligning to TRBD1. Germline values: CDR1 SGHTA, CDR2 FQGNSA. The junction had 6 bases not matched to a gene; V was cut back by 1 base and J by 10 bases. The CDR3 length is 13 residues. CDR3 residues: CASSLESTGVAFF. The CDR3 DNA reads TGTGCCAGCAGCTTAGAGTCCACAGGGGTAGCTTTCTTT.

Written as DNA, the CDR3 is TGTGCCAGCGAACAGGGAAAGACCCAGTACTTC. The encoded protein is CASEQGKTQYF. V is TRBV28 and J is TRBJ2-5; D might be TRBD1 (6 bases). The ends were cut back, 8 bases at V and 6 bases at J, with 10 bases in the middle. CDR1 and CDR2 from the germline V gene are MDHEN and SYDVKM. The CDR3 runs to 11 residues.

The chain combines TRBV5-1 with TRBJ1-2; 7 nucleotides align to TRBD1. V dropped 4 bases and J dropped 6; count of bases not matched to a gene: 9. Germline V gene sequence: CDR1 SGHRS, CDR2 YFSETQ. This CDR3 is built from 14 residues. CDR3 sequence: CASSRDRVSDGYTF. Here the CDR3 DNA reads TGCGCCAGCAGCCGAGACAGGGTTAGCGATGGCTACACCTTC. The variable domain in full, completed from reference TRBV5-1 and TRBJ1-2, reads KAGVTQTPRYLIKTRGQQVTLSCSPISGHRSVSWYQQTPGQGLQFLFEYFSETQRNKGNFPGRFSGRQFSNSRSEMNVSTLELGDSALYLCASSRDRVSDGYTFGSGTRLTVV.

The chain combines TRBV11-2 with TRBJ2-5, with 10 bases aligning to TRBD1. The trim removed 5 bases at V and 1 base at J, leaving 4 bases unmatched. CDR1 SGHAT and CDR2 FQNNGV come from the germline V gene. The CDR3 sequence is 15 residues long. In DNA, the CDR3 is TGTGCCAGCAGCAGCGGACAGGGGGGCCAAGAGACCCAGTACTTC. Residues: CASSSGQGGQETQYF. Full variable domain (rest looked up from reference TRBV11-2 and TRBJ2-5): EAGVAQSPRYKIIEKRQSVAFWCNPISGHATLYWYQQILGQGPKLLIQFQNNGVVDDSQLPKDRFSAERLKGVDSTLKIQPAKLEDSAVYLCASSSGQGGQETQYFGPGTRLLVL.

The chain uses TRBV27 and TRBJ2-3, with 13 bases matching TRBD2. V was clipped by 6 bases and J by 4 bases; unmatched bases: 7. The CDR3 is 16 amino acids. Germline V gives CDR1 MNHEY, CDR2 SMNVEV (reference sequence). CDR3 nucleotides: TGTGCCAGCAGCCAAACTAGCGGGAGGGCAGCAGATACGCAGTATTTT. It translates to CASSQTSGRAADTQYF.

J is TRBJ2-1 and V is TRBV5-6; D is undetermined. Germline loops: CDR1 SGHDT, CDR2 YYEEEE. This CDR3 contains 13 residues. The ends were cut back, 7 bases at V and 3 bases at J, with 11 bases in the middle. The CDR3 region is CASGRRSYNEQFF. The CDR3 nucleotides are TGTGCCAGCGGACGGCGCAGCTACAATGAGCAGTTCTTC.

The gene calls are TRBV7-2 and TRBJ1-1; 9 positions agree with TRBD1. Per germline, CDR1 SGHTA and CDR2 FQGNSA. This CDR3 has 14 amino acids. Trimming cost V 5 bases and J 4 bases; bases outside gene matches: 5. The CDR3 DNA is TGTGCCAGCAGCGCCCAGACAGGGGGCACTGAAGCTTTCTTT. Amino acid sequence: CASSAQTGGTEAFF. Full variable domain (remainder filled in from reference TRBV7-2 and TRBJ1-1): GAGVSQSPSNKVTEKGKDVELRCDPISGHTALYWYRQSLGQGLEFLIYFQGNSAPDKSGLPSDRFSAERTGGSVSTLTIQRTQQEDSAVYLCASSAQTGGTEAFFGQGTRLTVV.

This clone has just one count. The V and J genes are TRBV2 and TRBJ1-2; D is unclear. Trimming left V 2 bases short and J 0 bases short, with 10 bases between. Germline loops: CDR1 SNHLY, CDR2 FYNNEI. This CDR3 spans 15 amino acids. CDR3 sequence reads: CASSELRTSNYGYTF. The CDR3 region has the DNA TGTGCCAGCAGTGAACTCAGGACCTCTAACTATGGCTACACCTTC.

The genes are TRBV5-4 and TRBJ1-1, with D tentatively TRBD1 (5 bases). Germline CDR1 and CDR2: SGHNT and YYREEE (reference sequence). V lost 3 bases, J lost 0 bases, and 15 bases lay in between. The CDR3 is 16 amino acids. The CDR3 nucleotides are TGTGCCAGCAGCTCCCTGGGGGAGGGCGTGAACACTGAAGCTTTCTTT. Protein sequence: CASSSLGEGVNTEAFF.

This clone was detected a few times. The chain joins TRBV14 to TRBJ1-1; no firm D call. The CDR3 length is 13 residues. Germline values: CDR1 SGHDN, CDR2 FVKESK. V lost 0 bases, J lost 1 base, and 3 bases lay in between. CDR3 sequence: CASSQDSNTEAFF. CDR3 sequence (DNA): TGTGCCAGCAGCCAAGATTCGAACACTGAAGCTTTCTTT.

The chain recombines TRBV5-1 with TRBJ1-1; D ambiguous. V lost 4 bases to trimming and J lost 6 bases, with 13 bases between them. The CDR3 runs 13 residues. Looked up from germline, CDR1 is SGHRS and CDR2 is YFSETQ. As DNA, the CDR3 is TGCGCCAGCAGCACGGACGTGGGAGCTGAAGCTTTCTTT. It encodes CASSTDVGAEAFF.

Regarding this clone: This CDR3 is also generated by other DNA sequences in the sample. The V gene is TRBV5-1, the J gene TRBJ2-5; the match to TRBD2 covers 9 bases. Germline CDR1 reads SGHRS; CDR2 reads YFSETQ. With V trimmed by 0 bases and J by 5 bases, 5 bases remained unmatched. This CDR3 contains 15 residues. DNA of the CDR3: TGCGCCAGCAGCTTGGCCGCGGGAGGGCAGGAGACCCAGTACTTC. Translated: CASSLAAGGQETQYF. The variable domain in full, completed from reference TRBV5-1 and TRBJ2-5, reads KAGVTQTPRYLIKTRGQQVTLSCSPISGHRSVSWYQQTPGQGLQFLFEYFSETQRNKGNFPGRFSGRQFSNSRSEMNVSTLELGDSALYLCASSLAAGGQETQYFGPGTRLLVL.

The J gene is TRBJ1-6, the V gene TRBV4-1; possibly TRBD1 for D (5 bases). V lost 4 bases to trimming and J lost 7 bases, with 20 bases between them. The CDR3 is 17 amino acids. Germline CDR1 MGHRA, CDR2 YSYEKL. CDR3 bases: TGCGCCAGCAGCCCGGGCCCCAAAAGGGGACGGAATTCACCCCTCCACTTT. Residues: CASSPGPKRGRNSPLHF.

V and J are TRBV6-5 and TRBJ2-5; no clear D. This CDR3 region has 12 residues. CDR1 is MNHEY and CDR2 is SVGAGI in the germline V gene. Trimming cost V 5 bases and J 5 bases, with 9 bases left between them. The CDR3 nucleotides read TGTGCCAGCAGTACGTTGGGGGAGACCCAGTACTTC. It is translated as CASSTLGETQYF.

The sample holds one count of this clone. The chain has TRBV5-4 and TRBJ2-1; 14 bases match TRBD2. Unmatched junction bases numbered 11, after V lost 2 bases and J lost 10 bases. Germline V CDR1 and CDR2: SGHNT, YYREEE (reference sequence). This CDR3 contains 17 residues. The CDR3 DNA reads as TGTGCCAGCAGCTTCCCGGGACTAGCGGGAGTGGAAGGGGAGCAGTTCTTC. Translating gives CASSFPGLAGVEGEQFF.

The chain couples TRBV6-1 to TRBJ2-7; D might be TRBD2 (6 bases). Germline CDR1 and CDR2: MNHNS and SASEGT. Trimming removed 5 bases from V and 0 bases from J, with 11 bases in between. The CDR3 is made up of 14 amino acids. The CDR3 here is CASSLASYSYEQYF. As DNA, the CDR3 is TGTGCCAGCAGTCTAGCGAGTTACTCCTACGAGCAGTACTTC.

The CDR3 loop is CASSPLGPGGNQPQHF. CDR3 in DNA: TGTGCCAGCTCACCGTTGGGGCCTGGGGGCAATCAGCCCCAGCATTTT. This chain uses TRBV18 with TRBJ1-5; D might be TRBD1 (5 bases). From germline, CDR1 is KGHSH and CDR2 LQKENI. V was cut by 3 bases and J by 2 bases, with 14 bases left in between. The CDR3 runs 16 residues. Combining the CDR3 with reference TRBV18 and TRBJ1-5 gives the whole variable domain NAGVMQNPRHLVRRRGQEARLRCSPMKGHSHVYWYRQLPEEGLKFMVYLQKENIIDESGMPKERFSAEFPKEGPSILRIQQVVRGDSAAYFCASSPLGPGGNQPQHFGDGTRLSIL.

As DNA, the CDR3 is TGTGCCTGGAGGGTCCCGCCCTCCTACGAGCAGTACTTC. Translation gives CAWRVPPSYEQYF. This rearrangement joins TRBV30 to TRBJ2-7; D is uncertain. Per the germline V gene, CDR1 is GTSNPN and CDR2 is SVGIG (reference sequence). The CDR3 length is 13 residues. The ends were cut back, 3 bases at V and 0 bases at J, with 9 bases in the middle.

This clone has a single count. This chain connects TRBV7-9 to TRBJ2-6; 10 bases map to TRBD2. The CDR3 sequence is 16 residues long. V gave up 4 bases and J gave up 3 bases; unmatched junction bases: 3. Germline-derived CDR1 and CDR2 are SEHNR and FQNEAQ (reference sequence). CDR3 nucleotides: TGTGCCAGCAGCTCTAGCGGGAGAGGTGGGGCCAACGTCCTGACTTTC. Protein sequence: CASSSSGRGGANVLTF.

This clone was seen a handful of times. The chain combines TRBV5-5 with TRBJ1-4; D not resolved. The CDR3 runs 15 residues. CDR1 and CDR2 from the germline V gene are SGHKS and YYEKEE (reference sequence). Trimming pared 4 bases from V and 0 bases from J, leaving 10 bases between. This CDR3 is CASSTRLATNEKLFF. CDR3 bases: TGTGCCAGCAGCACAAGACTTGCAACTAATGAAAAACTGTTTTTT.

This chain uses TRBV5-1 with TRBJ2-3; D not certain. This CDR3 is built from 14 residues. Germline CDR1 reads SGHRS; CDR2 reads YFSETQ. V lost 0 bases to trimming and J lost 4 bases, with 9 bases between them. DNA for the CDR3: TGCGCCAGCAGCTTGGAACGTAGGGCAGATACGCAGTATTTT. Its protein product is CASSLERRADTQYF.

V is TRBV7-9 and J is TRBJ2-7; TRBD2 matches at 10 bases. The V gene's germline CDR1 is SEHNR and CDR2 FQNEAQ (reference sequence). This CDR3 has 14 residues. The V segment lost 6 bases and the J segment 5 bases; nucleotides outside the gene matches: 7. For the CDR3, the DNA is TGTGCCAGCAGTTCAAAGCGGGAGGGGGACGAGCAGTACTTC. Translating gives CASSSKREGDEQYF.

The chain uses TRBV9 and TRBJ2-1; 8 nucleotides agree with TRBD2. V shed 0 bases and J 2 bases; nucleotides not matched to a gene: 4. This CDR3 is built from 16 residues. Per germline, CDR1 SGDLS and CDR2 YYNGEE. In nucleotides, the CDR3 is TGTGCCAGCAGCGTAGGCGGGAGGCCTGCCTACAATGAGCAGTTCTTC. Its translation is CASSVGGRPAYNEQFF.

V gene TRBV5-6 combines with J gene TRBJ2-2, with 8 bases aligning to TRBD1. This CDR3 is built from 14 residues. V trimming: 4 bases; J trimming: 6 bases; junction bases outside the gene matches: 5. Germline assignment: CDR1 SGHDT and CDR2 YYEEEE. DNA of the CDR3: TGTGCCAGCAGCGCAAGGACAGGGTCCGGGGAGCTGTTTTTT. It encodes CASSARTGSGELFF.